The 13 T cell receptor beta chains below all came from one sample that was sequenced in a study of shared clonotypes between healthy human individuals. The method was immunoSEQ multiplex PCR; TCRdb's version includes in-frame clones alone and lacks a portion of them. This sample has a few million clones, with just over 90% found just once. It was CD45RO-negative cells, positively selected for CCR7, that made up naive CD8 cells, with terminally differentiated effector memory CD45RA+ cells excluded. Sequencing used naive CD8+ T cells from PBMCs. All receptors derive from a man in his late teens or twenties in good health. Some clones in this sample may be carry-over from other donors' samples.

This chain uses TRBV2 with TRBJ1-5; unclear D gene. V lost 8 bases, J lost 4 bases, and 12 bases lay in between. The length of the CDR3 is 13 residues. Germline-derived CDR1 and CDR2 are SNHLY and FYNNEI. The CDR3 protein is CASGESGNQPQHF. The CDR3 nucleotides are TGTGCCAGCGGAGAAAGCGGAAATCAGCCCCAGCATTTT. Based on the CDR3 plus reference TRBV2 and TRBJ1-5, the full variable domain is EPEVTQTPSHQVTQMGQEVILRCVPISNHLYFYWYRQILGQKVEFLVSFYNNEISEKSEIFDDQFSVERPDGSNFTLKIRSTKLEDSAMYFCASGESGNQPQHFGDGTRLSIL.

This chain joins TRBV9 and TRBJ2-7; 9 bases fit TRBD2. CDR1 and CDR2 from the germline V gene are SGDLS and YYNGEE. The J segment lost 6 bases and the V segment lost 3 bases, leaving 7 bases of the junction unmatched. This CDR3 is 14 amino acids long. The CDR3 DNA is TGTGCCAGCAGCGAGAGCGGACTAGCGCTCGAGCAGTACTTC. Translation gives CASSESGLALEQYF. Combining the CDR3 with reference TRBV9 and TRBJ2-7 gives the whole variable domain DSGVTQTPKHLITATGQRVTLRCSPRSGDLSVYWYQQSLDQGLQFLIQYYNGEERAKGNILERFSAQQFPDLHSELNLSSLELGDSALYFCASSESGLALEQYFGPGTRLTVT.

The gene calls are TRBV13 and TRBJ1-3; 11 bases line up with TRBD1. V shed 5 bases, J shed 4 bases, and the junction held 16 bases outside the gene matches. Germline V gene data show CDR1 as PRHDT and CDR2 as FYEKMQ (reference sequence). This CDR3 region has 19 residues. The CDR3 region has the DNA TGTGCCAGCAGCCCTTCGAGGACAGGGGGCCTCGTGGAAGGAAACACCATATATTTT. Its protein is CASSPSRTGGLVEGNTIYF.

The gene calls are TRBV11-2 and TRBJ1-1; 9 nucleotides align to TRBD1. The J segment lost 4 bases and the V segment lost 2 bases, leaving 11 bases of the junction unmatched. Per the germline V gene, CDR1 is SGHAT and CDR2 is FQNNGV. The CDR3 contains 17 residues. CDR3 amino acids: CASSLYSRTGEATEAFF. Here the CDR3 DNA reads TGTGCCAGCAGCTTATATAGTCGGACAGGGGAAGCCACTGAAGCTTTCTTT.

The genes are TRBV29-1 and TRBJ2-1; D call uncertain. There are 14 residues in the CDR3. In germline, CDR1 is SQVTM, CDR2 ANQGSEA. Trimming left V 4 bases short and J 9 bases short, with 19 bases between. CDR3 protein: CSVVSTGPKVEQFF. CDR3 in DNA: TGCAGCGTTGTCTCCACGGGCCCCAAGGTTGAGCAGTTCTTC.

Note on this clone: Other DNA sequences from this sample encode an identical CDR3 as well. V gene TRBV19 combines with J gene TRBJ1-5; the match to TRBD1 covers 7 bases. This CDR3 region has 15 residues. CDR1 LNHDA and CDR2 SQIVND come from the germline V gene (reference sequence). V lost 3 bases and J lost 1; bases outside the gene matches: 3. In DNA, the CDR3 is TGTGCCAGTAGTATTGACAGGGAAAGCAATCAGCCCCAGCATTTT. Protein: CASSIDRESNQPQHF. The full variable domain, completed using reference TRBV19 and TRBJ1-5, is DGGITQSPKYLFRKEGQNVTLSCEQNLNHDAMYWYRQDPGQGLRLIYYSQIVNDFQKGDIAEGYSVSREKKESFPLTVTSAQKNPTAFYLCASSIDRESNQPQHFGDGTRLSIL.

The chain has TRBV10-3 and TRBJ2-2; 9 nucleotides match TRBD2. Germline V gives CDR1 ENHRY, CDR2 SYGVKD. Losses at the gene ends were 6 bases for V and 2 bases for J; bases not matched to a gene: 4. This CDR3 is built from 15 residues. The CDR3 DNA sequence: TGTGCCATCAGGGGGACTAGCTATAACACCGGGGAGCTGTTTTTT. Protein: CAIRGTSYNTGELFF.

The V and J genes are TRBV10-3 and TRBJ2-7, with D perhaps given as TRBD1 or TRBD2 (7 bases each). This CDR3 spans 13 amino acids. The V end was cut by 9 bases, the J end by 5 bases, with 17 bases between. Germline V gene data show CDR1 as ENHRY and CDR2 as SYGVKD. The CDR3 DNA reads TGTGCCATTAGAGACAGGGAGGGGGACGAGCAGTACTTC. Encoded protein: CAIRDREGDEQYF.

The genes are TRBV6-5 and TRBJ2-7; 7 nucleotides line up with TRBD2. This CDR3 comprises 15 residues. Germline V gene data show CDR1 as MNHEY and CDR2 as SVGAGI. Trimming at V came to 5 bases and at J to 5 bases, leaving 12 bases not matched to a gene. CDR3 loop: CASSPARDYVHEQYF. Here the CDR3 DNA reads TGTGCCAGCAGTCCCGCCCGGGACTATGTACACGAGCAGTACTTC.

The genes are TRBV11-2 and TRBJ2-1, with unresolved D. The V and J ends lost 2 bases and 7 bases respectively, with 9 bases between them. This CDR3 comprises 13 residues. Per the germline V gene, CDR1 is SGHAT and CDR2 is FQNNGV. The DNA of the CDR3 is TGTGCCAGCAGCTTAAGAGCGACAAATGAGCAGTTCTTC. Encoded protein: CASSLRATNEQFF.

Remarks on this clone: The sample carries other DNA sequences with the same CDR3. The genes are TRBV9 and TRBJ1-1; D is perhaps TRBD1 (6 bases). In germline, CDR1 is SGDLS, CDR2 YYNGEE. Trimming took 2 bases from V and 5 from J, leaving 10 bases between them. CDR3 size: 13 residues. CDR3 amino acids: CASSVLRGTEAFF. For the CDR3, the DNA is TGTGCCAGCAGCGTGCTAAGGGGGACTGAAGCTTTCTTT. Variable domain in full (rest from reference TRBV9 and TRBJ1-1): DSGVTQTPKHLITATGQRVTLRCSPRSGDLSVYWYQQSLDQGLQFLIQYYNGEERAKGNILERFSAQQFPDLHSELNLSSLELGDSALYFCASSVLRGTEAFFGQGTRLTVV.

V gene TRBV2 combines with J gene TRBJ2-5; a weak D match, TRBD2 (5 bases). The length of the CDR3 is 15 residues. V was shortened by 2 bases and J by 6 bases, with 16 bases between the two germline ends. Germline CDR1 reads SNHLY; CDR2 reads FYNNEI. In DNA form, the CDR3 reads TGTGCCAGCAGTGAATCCCACGGGGTATATCAGACCCAGTACTTC. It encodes CASSESHGVYQTQYF.

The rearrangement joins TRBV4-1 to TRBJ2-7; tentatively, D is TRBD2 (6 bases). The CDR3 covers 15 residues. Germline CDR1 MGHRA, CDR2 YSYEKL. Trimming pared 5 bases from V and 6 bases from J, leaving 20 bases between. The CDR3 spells CASSGSGSGLGEQYF. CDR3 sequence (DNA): TGCGCCAGCAGCGGAAGCGGGTCTGGGCTTGGCGAGCAGTACTTC.